The 28 T cell receptor beta chains below come from one sample, sequenced in a study of T cell clonotyping in hematopoietic cell transplantation. Time point denoted: recipient sample about 28 days before transplant, after cytoreduction. Measured with immunoSEQ multiplex PCR; TCRdb has only the in-frame clones, and not every one. Counted here are approximately 44,000 clones, around 80% occurring once; the ten biggest clones make up around 5.3%. The specimen was peripheral blood mononuclear cells, collected before stem cell transplant. Receptors originate from a man aged 55 to 69 with myelodysplastic syndrome. Some clones in this sample may be carry-over from other donors' samples.

This clone was detected only once. The chain has TRBV4-3 and TRBJ2-2, with a possible D match to TRBD1 (5 bases). CDR1 LGHNA and CDR2 YSLEER come from the germline V gene. V was cut by 0 bases and J by 4 bases, with 15 bases left in between. The CDR3 is 17 amino acids. The CDR3: CASSQEALAGPTGELFF. The CDR3 DNA reads TGCGCCAGCAGCCAAGAGGCTTTGGCAGGGCCCACCGGGGAGCTGTTTTTT.

The CDR3 nucleotides read TGTGCCAGCAGCTTCGGGACAGGGGGCTTAGAGACCCAGTACTTC. Protein product: CASSFGTGGLETQYF. The chain uses TRBV13 and TRBJ2-5; 12 bases agree with TRBD1. CDR1 and CDR2 (germline): PRHDT, FYEKMQ (reference sequence). J lost 4 bases, V lost 3 bases, and 3 bases had no gene match. This CDR3 is 15 amino acids long.

The J gene is TRBJ1-6, the V gene TRBV13, with D possibly matching TRBD1 (5 bases). This CDR3 is 18 amino acids long. V shed 4 bases and J shed 0 bases, with 16 bases lying between them. Germline loops: CDR1 PRHDT, CDR2 FYEKMQ (reference sequence). This CDR3 reads CASSSHGGTDSYNSPLHF. CDR3 DNA: TGTGCCAGCAGCTCCCACGGGGGTACCGACTCCTATAATTCACCCCTCCACTTT.

The V call is TRBV28, the J call TRBJ1-6; 8 bases align to TRBD1. The CDR3 runs to 13 residues. Germline values: CDR1 MDHEN, CDR2 SYDVKM. J lost 8 bases, V lost 7 bases, and 4 bases had no gene match. The CDR3 reads CASNYRGDSPLHF. The CDR3 DNA follows: TGTGCCAGCAACTACAGGGGGGATTCACCCCTCCACTTT. Together with reference TRBV28 and TRBJ1-6, the CDR3 gives the full variable domain: DVKVTQSSRYLVKRTGEKVFLECVQDMDHENMFWYRQDPGLGLRLIYFSYDVKMKEKGDIPEGYSVSREKKERFSLILESASTNQTSMYLCASNYRGDSPLHFGNGTRLTVT.

The chain joins TRBV28 to TRBJ1-2, with D uncertain. The CDR3 is 13 residues long. The germline gives CDR1 MDHEN, CDR2 SYDVKM. The V end lost 6 bases, the J end lost 4 bases, and 12 bases lay between the germline ends. This CDR3 reads CASSTWPSYGYTF. For the CDR3, the DNA is TGTGCCAGCAGCACCTGGCCGAGCTATGGCTACACCTTC.

The chain couples TRBV29-1 to TRBJ1-1, with D possibly TRBD1 on 5 matching bases. V was shortened by 6 bases and J by 0 bases, with 14 bases between the two germline ends. CDR1 is SQVTM and CDR2 is ANQGSEA in the germline V gene. The CDR3 is made up of 14 amino acids. The CDR3 sequence is CSVQRGGMNTEAFF. DNA of the CDR3: TGCAGCGTCCAGAGGGGTGGTATGAACACTGAAGCTTTCTTT. The full variable domain, in which reference TRBV29-1 and TRBJ1-1 provide the parts outside the CDR3, is SAVISQKPSRDICQRGTSLTIQCQVDSQVTMMFWYRQQPGQSLTLIATANQGSEATYESGFVIDKFPISRPNLTFSTLTVSNMSPEDSSIYLCSVQRGGMNTEAFFGQGTRLTVV.

V gene TRBV2 combines with J gene TRBJ1-5; D gene unclear. The germline gives CDR1 SNHLY, CDR2 FYNNEI. V was cut by 4 bases and J by 3 bases, with 13 bases left in between. The CDR3 totals 15 residues. DNA of the CDR3: TGTGCCAGCAGTGCAGGCGGACGGACCAATCAGCCCCAGCATTTT. Protein sequence: CASSAGGRTNQPQHF.

This clone showed up just once. The genes are TRBV25-1 and TRBJ2-3, with a weak D call TRBD2 (7 bases). The CDR3 has 14 amino acids. Germline V gene data show CDR1 as MGHDK and CDR2 as SYGVNS. V was cut by 0 bases and J by 5 bases, with 9 bases left in between. The CDR3 DNA reads as TGTGCCAGCAGTGAATATAGGGGGGGAGATACGCAGTATTTT. It encodes CASSEYRGGDTQYF.

CDR3 amino acids: CSAGTLSPLHF. DNA of the CDR3: TGCAGTGCTGGTACCCTGTCACCCCTCCACTTT. The chain uses TRBV20-1 and TRBJ1-6; D not certain. The CDR3 has 11 amino acids. Germline lookup yields CDR1 DFQATT and CDR2 SNEGSKA (reference sequence). V gave up 5 bases and J gave up 10 bases, with 9 bases separating them.

CDR3 nucleotides: TGTGCCAGCAGCTCGCACAATAGACAGGGGGGCTATGGCTACACCTTC. This gives the protein CASSSHNRQGGYGYTF. The chain carries TRBV7-2 and TRBJ1-2; 9 bases match TRBD1. CDR1 SGHTA and CDR2 FQGNSA come from the germline V gene. V gave up 4 bases and J gave up 4 bases; unmatched junction bases: 10. This CDR3 spans 16 amino acids.

In the case of this clone: Additional DNA sequences in this sample encode the identical CDR3. The rearrangement links TRBV7-2 to TRBJ2-2, with TRBD1 matching 8 bases. V trimming: 4 bases; J trimming: 4 bases; junction bases outside the gene matches: 5. The CDR3 is 15 residues long. Germline values: CDR1 SGHTA, CDR2 FQGNSA. The CDR3: CASSSDRAGTGELFF. The CDR3 nucleotides are TGTGCCAGCAGCTCGGACAGGGCGGGCACCGGGGAGCTGTTTTTT.

This clone was detected only a few times. The genes are TRBV5-5 and TRBJ2-5; 7 positions agree with TRBD1. This CDR3 spans 16 amino acids. Germline V gene lookup returns CDR1 SGHKS and CDR2 YYEKEE (reference sequence). Germline trimming cut 4 bases from V and 5 bases from J; bases unmatched to any gene: 14. The DNA for the CDR3 is TGTGCCAGCAGCCCTACATCTGGGACAGTGGCGGAGACCCAGTACTTC. It yields the protein CASSPTSGTVAETQYF.

The rearrangement joins TRBV6-5 to TRBJ2-3; TRBD2 agrees at 8 bases. There are 16 residues in the CDR3. Germline V lookup: CDR1 MNHEY, CDR2 SVGAGI. J lost 3 bases, V lost 0 bases, and 5 bases had no gene match. This chain's CDR3 is CASSYSVGGATDTQYF. The CDR3 nucleotides are TGTGCCAGCAGTTACTCAGTCGGGGGGGCAACAGATACGCAGTATTTT.

The table lists this clone with a count of one. Other DNA sequences in this specimen translate into the identical CDR3. The chain combines TRBV7-8 with TRBJ1-2; D is uncertain. This CDR3 is 15 amino acids long. Looked up from germline, CDR1 is SGHVS and CDR2 is FQNEAQ. V was clipped by 3 bases and J by 6 bases, with 17 bases between them. CDR3 amino acids: CASSLTSFGLDGYTF. In nucleotides, the CDR3 is TGTGCCAGCAGCTTGACCTCCTTTGGGTTGGATGGCTACACCTTC.

Worth noting for this clone: The junction differs from germline at one of its ends, possibly a read error. J is TRBJ1-4 and V is TRBV5-6, with no clear D. This CDR3 has 11 residues. The germline gives CDR1 SGHDT, CDR2 YYEEEE. The DNA for the CDR3 is TGTGCCAGCAGCTTGGGGGAAGGACTCTACTTT. Translating gives CASSLGEGLYF. Using reference TRBV5-6 and TRBJ1-4 for the parts outside the CDR3, the full variable domain is DAGVTQSPTHLIKTRGQQVTLRCSPKSGHDTVSWYQQALGQGPQFIFQYYEEEERQRGNFPDRFSGHQFPNYSSELNVNALLLGDSALYLCASSLGEGLYFGSGTQLSVL.

The chain joins TRBV10-1 to TRBJ2-7; D perhaps matches TRBD1 (6 bases). The germline V and J ends were trimmed by 6 bases and 2 bases, with 11 bases remaining between them. The CDR3 is made up of 13 amino acids. The germline CDR1 and CDR2 sequences are WNHNN and SYGVQD (reference sequence). Here the CDR3 reads CASSPGQPYEQYF. CDR3 DNA: TGCGCCAGCAGCCCCGGACAGCCCTACGAGCAGTACTTC.

The chain couples TRBV9 to TRBJ2-5, with D uncertain. Germline CDR1 SGDLS, CDR2 YYNGEE. Trimming left V 0 bases short and J 1 base short, with 7 bases between. CDR3 size: 14 residues. CDR3 coding DNA: TGTGCCAGCAGCGTAGGGGGAACCCAAGAGACCCAGTACTTC. Protein: CASSVGGTQETQYF.

V is TRBV27 and J is TRBJ2-1, with a weak D call TRBD2 (5 bases). This CDR3 is built from 14 residues. V lost 9 bases and J lost 2, with 14 bases in between. Germline V gives CDR1 MNHEY, CDR2 SMNVEV (reference sequence). CDR3 residues: CASSARQPYNEQFF. The CDR3 DNA is TGTGCCAGTAGCGCAAGGCAGCCCTACAATGAGCAGTTCTTC.

V and J are TRBV7-6 and TRBJ2-7, with 8 bases matching TRBD1. The CDR3 contains 15 residues. Germline V gives CDR1 SGHVS, CDR2 FNYEAQ. V shed 6 bases and J 2 bases; nucleotides not matched to a gene: 9. DNA of the CDR3: TGTGCCAGCAGTCTCAATGAACAGGGGGCCTACGAGCAGTACTTC. Translating it yields CASSLNEQGAYEQYF. The full variable domain, completed using reference TRBV7-6 and TRBJ2-7, is GAGVSQSPRYKVTKRGQDVALRCDPISGHVSLYWYRQALGQGPEFLTYFNYEAQQDKSGLPNDRFSAERPEGSISTLTIQRTEQRDSAMYRCASSLNEQGAYEQYFGPGTRLTVT.

This clone was counted a few times. The V gene is TRBV28, the J gene TRBJ2-3, with TRBD2 as a possible D gene (5 bases). Germline assignment: CDR1 MDHEN and CDR2 SYDVKM. Trimming removed 4 bases from V and 7 bases from J, with 12 bases in between. There are 13 residues in the CDR3. The CDR3 DNA follows: TGTGCCAGCAGTTCCTCCGAGGGAAATACGCAGTATTTT. Its protein product is CASSSSEGNTQYF.

The V gene is TRBV9, the J gene TRBJ1-4, with D tentatively TRBD1 (6 bases). Trimming took 1 base from V and 6 from J, leaving 13 bases between them. Germline lookup yields CDR1 SGDLS and CDR2 YYNGEE. This CDR3 comprises 15 residues. The CDR3 loop reads CASSVSAGVDEKLFF. In DNA, the CDR3 is TGTGCCAGCAGCGTATCCGCAGGGGTGGATGAAAAACTGTTTTTT.

This clone was seen a few times. V gene TRBV11-2 combines with J gene TRBJ1-2; tentative D call: TRBD1 (6 bases). The CDR3 contains 13 residues. With 5 bases removed from V and 5 bases from J, the gap between germline ends came to 12 bases. Germline V CDR1 and CDR2: SGHAT, FQNNGV. The CDR3 region is CASSQQGPYGYTF. The CDR3 coding sequence is TGTGCCAGCAGCCAACAGGGACCGTATGGCTACACCTTC.

The rearrangement joins TRBV4-3 to TRBJ1-6; D is unresolved. The V end lost 1 base, the J end lost 7 bases, and 11 bases lay between the germline ends. Germline-derived CDR1 and CDR2 are LGHNA and YSLEER. This CDR3 comprises 15 residues. The CDR3 sequence is CASSQGVRGNSPLHF. CDR3 DNA: TGCGCCAGCAGCCAAGGGGTACGGGGAAATTCACCCCTCCACTTT.

The table lists this clone with a few counts. The CDR3, as DNA: TGTGCCTGGAGTGTAGGCGGGAGAGTCTTCTATGGCTACACCTTC. Translated: CAWSVGGRVFYGYTF. This chain uses TRBV30 with TRBJ1-2; D not resolved. Trimming pared 0 bases from V and 4 bases from J, leaving 15 bases between. The CDR3 covers 15 residues. CDR1 and CDR2 (germline): GTSNPN, SVGIG (reference sequence).

The chain is built from TRBV6-5 and TRBJ2-3; TRBD1 aligns across 8 bases. Germline V gene lookup returns CDR1 MNHEY and CDR2 SVGAGI. After removal of 4 bases from V and 4 bases from J, the junction contained 10 bases not matched to a gene. There are 16 residues in the CDR3. The CDR3 bases are TGTGCCAGCAGTTCTCGACAGGGGAATTACCCAGATACGCAGTATTTT. Encoded protein: CASSSRQGNYPDTQYF.

This clone was seen only once. This CDR3 reads CASSRGPGTGELFF. DNA of the CDR3: TGTGCCAGCTCACGGGGTCCGGGCACCGGGGAGCTGTTTTTT. The chain uses TRBV18 and TRBJ2-2; no clear D gene. Trimming shortened V by 4 bases and J by 4 bases, and 10 bases separated the two germline ends. Germline values: CDR1 KGHSH, CDR2 LQKENI. This CDR3 contains 14 residues.

The chain recombines TRBV4-3 with TRBJ1-1, with D perhaps TRBD1 (6 bases). V was cut by 1 base and J by 1 base, with 10 bases left in between. Germline CDR1 is LGHNA and CDR2 is YSLEER. The CDR3 contains 15 residues. CDR3 bases: TGCGCCAGCAGCCAAGTGACAGGTGCGAACACTGAAGCTTTCTTT. It specifies CASSQVTGANTEAFF.

The genes are TRBV28 and TRBJ1-4, with D perhaps TRBD1 (5 bases). The CDR3 runs 14 residues. Trimming took 9 bases from V and 7 from J, leaving 18 bases between them. Per germline, CDR1 MDHEN and CDR2 SYDVKM. The CDR3 loop is CASSSNGAGEKLFF. In DNA, the CDR3 is TGTGCCAGTTCCTCTAATGGGGCCGGTGAAAAACTGTTTTTT.